The 26 T cell receptor beta chains below come from one sample, sequenced in a study of blood T cell repertoires in COVID-19. TCRdb keeps only in-frame clones here, not all; method: immunoSEQ multiplex PCR. The table has 110,000 to 150,000 clones, approximately 78% seen once. The sample taken for sequencing was peripheral blood. The receptors originated from a woman older than 75 with acute or convalescent COVID-19.

The chain couples TRBV7-2 to TRBJ1-5; 7 nucleotides match TRBD1. The CDR3 is 16 amino acids. Germline V gives CDR1 SGHTA, CDR2 FQGNSA. The ends lost 5 bases at V and 0 bases at J; junction bases unmatched: 7. The CDR3 DNA reads as TGTGCCAGCAGCCGCCGGGACAGCATTAGCAATCAGCCCCAGCATTTT. It yields the protein CASSRRDSISNQPQHF. The entire variable domain, with the rest obtained from reference TRBV7-2 and TRBJ1-5, is as follows: GAGVSQSPSNKVTEKGKDVELRCDPISGHTALYWYRQSLGQGLEFLIYFQGNSAPDKSGLPSDRFSAERTGGSVSTLTIQRTQQEDSAVYLCASSRRDSISNQPQHFGDGTRLSIL.

V and J are TRBV19 and TRBJ2-7; TRBD1 matches 8 bases. Looked up from germline, CDR1 is LNHDA and CDR2 is SQIVND (reference sequence). The V gene end was trimmed by 7 bases and the J gene end by 1 base; junction bases not matched to a gene: 12. This CDR3 has 16 residues. CDR3 bases: TGTGCCAGTAACCCCGAGGGGCAGGGGGCTTCCTACGAGCAGTACTTC. Residues: CASNPEGQGASYEQYF.

This chain joins TRBV24-1 and TRBJ1-4; a weak D match, TRBD1 (6 bases). CDR1 KGHDR and CDR2 SFDVKD come from the germline V gene. The V end was cut by 9 bases, the J end by 0 bases, with 16 bases between. The CDR3 spans 16 residues. The CDR3 region has the DNA TGTGCCACCTCCCCGGGACAAATTGCAACTAATGAAAAACTGTTTTTT. Its protein is CATSPGQIATNEKLFF.

This chain connects TRBV10-2 to TRBJ2-4, with 9 positions matching TRBD1. CDR1 and CDR2 from the germline V gene are WSHSY and SAAADI. V was pared by 6 bases and J by 6 bases, with 3 bases of the junction left unmatched. This CDR3 is built from 13 residues. CDR3 in amino acids: CASRTGGINIQYF. In DNA form, the CDR3 reads TGCGCCAGCAGGACAGGGGGAATAAACATTCAGTACTTC.

The rearrangement joins TRBV6-5 to TRBJ2-2; 8 bases map to TRBD2. Germline-derived CDR1 and CDR2 are MNHEY and SVGAGI. The CDR3 is 15 amino acids. V shed 2 bases, J shed 1 base, and the junction held 0 bases outside the gene matches. The CDR3: CASSYRGGNTGELFF. As DNA, the CDR3 is TGTGCCAGCAGTTACCGGGGGGGGAACACCGGGGAGCTGTTTTTT.

This clone was detected many times. V usage is TRBV2 and J usage is TRBJ1-2; TRBD1 might be the D (5 bases). Germline values: CDR1 SNHLY, CDR2 FYNNEI. The CDR3 covers 13 residues. V dropped 6 bases and J dropped 0 bases, with 8 bases sitting between them. The CDR3, as DNA: TGTGCCAGCAGCTCAGGGCCTAACTATGGCTACACCTTC. Its translation is CASSSGPNYGYTF. The whole variable domain, filled in from reference TRBV2 and TRBJ1-2, reads EPEVTQTPSHQVTQMGQEVILRCVPISNHLYFYWYRQILGQKVEFLVSFYNNEISEKSEIFDDQFSVERPDGSNFTLKIRSTKLEDSAMYFCASSSGPNYGYTFGSGTRLTVV.

This clone has only a few counts. The chain combines TRBV29-1 with TRBJ2-3; 10 bases match TRBD2. The junction had 1 base not matched to a gene; V was cut back by 4 bases and J by 6 bases. The germline CDR1 and CDR2 sequences are SQVTM and ANQGSEA. The CDR3 is 12 amino acids. The CDR3 protein is CSVGAGGDTQYF. The CDR3 DNA follows: TGCAGCGTTGGAGCGGGGGGGGATACGCAGTATTTT.

This chain joins TRBV2 and TRBJ1-5; D is uncertain. V lost 6 bases to trimming and J lost 4 bases, with 16 bases between them. The germline V gene has CDR1 SNHLY and CDR2 FYNNEI. The CDR3 totals 15 residues. This CDR3 reads CASSLYLLFNQPQHF. The CDR3 DNA reads TGTGCCAGCAGCCTCTACCTCCTTTTTAATCAGCCCCAGCATTTT.

Only one count was recorded for this clone. The V gene is TRBV28, the J gene TRBJ1-5; 8 nucleotides align to TRBD1. CDR3 length equals 15 residues. Germline V gene data show CDR1 as MDHEN and CDR2 as SYDVKM. J was trimmed by 2 bases and V by 5 bases; bases with no gene match: 5. CDR3 bases: TGTGCCAGCAGTGTAACGACAGGGGGCAATCAGCCCCAGCATTTT. It codes for CASSVTTGGNQPQHF.

V usage is TRBV27 and J usage is TRBJ2-1; 9 nucleotides agree with TRBD2. Trimming removed 7 bases from V and 4 bases from J; junction bases left unmatched: 5. The CDR3 is 14 amino acids. Germline CDR1 MNHEY, CDR2 SMNVEV (reference sequence). The CDR3 loop is CASTLAGGYNEQFF. In DNA, the CDR3 is TGTGCCAGCACCCTTGCGGGGGGGTACAATGAGCAGTTCTTC.

Details on this clone: Other nucleotide sequences in the sample specify the same CDR3. V gene TRBV7-8 combines with J gene TRBJ1-1; the match to TRBD1 covers 8 bases. The CDR3 spans 15 residues. In germline, CDR1 is SGHVS, CDR2 FQNEAQ. Trimming removed 5 bases from V and 1 base from J; junction bases left unmatched: 6. CDR3 loop: CASSGVDRGNTEAFF. The CDR3 DNA is TGTGCCAGCAGCGGAGTCGACAGGGGGAACACTGAAGCTTTCTTT.

CDR3 residues: CASSYSQGAFYEQYF. The CDR3 DNA is TGTGCCAGCAGTTACTCCCAGGGGGCTTTTTACGAGCAGTACTTC. The V and J genes are TRBV6-5 and TRBJ2-7; 8 bases line up with TRBD1. Germline assignment: CDR1 MNHEY and CDR2 SVGAGI. The trim removed 0 bases at V and 4 bases at J, leaving 5 bases unmatched. The CDR3 totals 15 residues.

This clone was counted once. The J gene is TRBJ1-1, the V gene TRBV4-1; no reliable D call. CDR3 size: 18 residues. Trimming stripped 1 base from V and 4 bases from J, with 22 bases between. Germline assignment: CDR1 MGHRA and CDR2 YSYEKL. CDR3 DNA: TGCGCCAGCAGCCAAGGGAGGGTACGGTTATTGGCGGGCACTGAAGCTTTCTTT. This translates into CASSQGRVRLLAGTEAFF.

The chain combines TRBV11-3 with TRBJ1-1, with D perhaps TRBD1 (5 bases). CDR1 and CDR2 from the germline V gene are SGHNT and YENEEA. The V and J ends lost 7 bases and 5 bases respectively, with 14 bases between them. This CDR3 has 13 residues. CDR3 residues: CASKSGGATEAFF. As DNA, the CDR3 is TGTGCCAGCAAATCCGGGGGAGCAACTGAAGCTTTCTTT.

The chain uses TRBV11-1 and TRBJ2-5; TRBD1 is a possible D gene (6 bases). The V and J ends lost 5 bases and 3 bases respectively, with 10 bases between them. This CDR3 is built from 13 residues. Germline V gives CDR1 SGHAT, CDR2 FQDESV (reference sequence). CDR3 coding DNA: TGTGCCAGCAGCCGGGACAACGAAGAGACCCAGTACTTC. Translated: CASSRDNEETQYF.

The gene calls are TRBV11-2 and TRBJ1-1; 7 nucleotides agree with TRBD1. The junction had 10 bases not matched to a gene; V was cut back by 7 bases and J by 5 bases. Germline values: CDR1 SGHAT, CDR2 FQNNGV. The CDR3 has 14 amino acids. This CDR3 is CASTQYRGGTEAFF. As DNA, the CDR3 is TGTGCCAGCACCCAATACAGGGGAGGAACTGAAGCTTTCTTT.

The rearrangement joins TRBV6-2 or TRBV6-3 to TRBJ2-7; the D is unclear. CDR3 length equals 12 residues. With 2 bases removed from V and 4 bases from J, the gap between germline ends came to 6 bases. Germline loops: CDR1 MNHEY, CDR2 SVGEGT. Written as DNA, the CDR3 is TGTGCCAGCAGTTACGTCGGTTACGAGCAGTACTTC. This encodes CASSYVGYEQYF.

The chain joins TRBV28 to TRBJ1-2, with TRBD1 as a possible D gene (5 bases). CDR3 length: 13 residues. The ends were cut back, 8 bases at V and 4 bases at J, with 14 bases in the middle. The germline CDR1 and CDR2 sequences are MDHEN and SYDVKM. The CDR3 DNA reads TGTGCCAGCGCGTGGGGGGTAGGCTATGGCTACACCTTC. This codes for CASAWGVGYGYTF.

The rearrangement joins TRBV5-4 to TRBJ2-7; D is possibly TRBD1 (6 bases). The CDR3 loop spans 15 amino acids. V was cut by 1 base and J by 3 bases, with 14 bases left in between. CDR1 is SGHNT, CDR2 YYREEE, per germline (reference sequence). The CDR3 DNA is TGTGCCAGCAGCTTGTTCGGACAGCTTCTCTACGAGCAGTACTTC. Protein: CASSLFGQLLYEQYF.

V and J are TRBV20-1 and TRBJ2-5; 8 bases match TRBD1. This CDR3 is built from 16 residues. CDR1 and CDR2 (germline): DFQATT, SNEGSKA (reference sequence). V lost 3 bases, J lost 4 bases, and 13 bases stayed unmatched. DNA for the CDR3: TGCAGTGCTAGTAGGCCTGGACAGGGAGGCTCAGAGACCCAGTACTTC. This encodes CSASRPGQGGSETQYF.

The sample holds one count of this clone. The chain employs TRBV4-1 and TRBJ2-1; D is undetermined. CDR3 length equals 11 residues. The germline gives CDR1 MGHRA, CDR2 YSYEKL. The ends were cut back, 2 bases at V and 10 bases at J, with 6 bases in the middle. The CDR3 region has the DNA TGCGCCAGCAGCCAATCGGTCGAGCAGTTCTTC. This sequence encodes CASSQSVEQFF.

The rearrangement uses TRBV28 and TRBJ2-4, with D perhaps matching TRBD1 (6 bases). The CDR3 runs to 14 residues. Germline CDR1 reads MDHEN; CDR2 reads SYDVKM. The ends were cut back, 2 bases at V and 3 bases at J, with 8 bases in the middle. DNA for the CDR3: TGTGCCAGCAGTTTAGGGGGCGGCAAAAACATTCAGTACTTC. This encodes CASSLGGGKNIQYF.

The chain couples TRBV9 to TRBJ1-3; 9 nucleotides line up with TRBD1. V gave up 2 bases and J gave up 2 bases; unmatched junction bases: 8. Germline V CDR1 and CDR2: SGDLS, YYNGEE. The CDR3 covers 17 residues. The DNA for the CDR3 is TGTGCCAGCAGCGTCGACCTCGGGACAGGGACTGGAAACACCATATATTTT. It is translated as CASSVDLGTGTGNTIYF.

V gene TRBV29-1 combines with J gene TRBJ2-3; TRBD2 agrees at 10 bases. The germline CDR1 and CDR2 sequences are SQVTM and ANQGSEA. After removal of 4 bases from V and 1 base from J, the junction contained 8 bases not matched to a gene. There are 16 residues in the CDR3. CDR3 nucleotide sequence: TGCAGCGTTGCTGGAGCGGGAGGGGAGGGCACAGATACGCAGTATTTT. Translation gives CSVAGAGGEGTDTQYF.

This clone appeared a few times. CDR3 loop: CASSQFESDRGHNEQFF. CDR3 DNA: TGCGCCAGCAGCCAATTTGAAAGCGACAGAGGACACAATGAGCAGTTCTTC. The chain combines TRBV4-1 with TRBJ2-1, with a weak D call TRBD1 (5 bases). V lost 2 bases to trimming and J lost 5 bases, with 19 bases between them. This CDR3 is built from 17 residues. Germline assignment: CDR1 MGHRA and CDR2 YSYEKL.

V gene TRBV2 combines with J gene TRBJ2-7; TRBD2 is a possible D gene (5 bases). V was clipped by 7 bases and J by 3 bases, with 13 bases between them. CDR1 is SNHLY and CDR2 is FYNNEI in the germline V gene. There are 13 residues in the CDR3. CDR3 region: CASISADYYEQYF. In nucleotides, the CDR3 is TGTGCCAGCATTTCGGCAGACTACTACGAGCAGTACTTC. The full variable domain, completed using reference TRBV2 and TRBJ2-7, is EPEVTQTPSHQVTQMGQEVILRCVPISNHLYFYWYRQILGQKVEFLVSFYNNEISEKSEIFDDQFSVERPDGSNFTLKIRSTKLEDSAMYFCASISADYYEQYFGPGTRLTVT.